This entry is about one TCR beta chain. Measured with immunoSEQ multiplex PCR; TCRdb has only the in-frame clones, and not every one. The sample holds roughly 100,000 clones, roughly 91% seen once. This specimen comes from a study of control samples from healthy donors and cancer patients. From germline, CDR1 is LGHDT and CDR2 YNNKEL (reference sequence). This CDR3 is built from 14 residues. V trimming: 10 bases; J trimming: 4 bases; junction bases outside the gene matches: 9. This sequence was found in a man between 60 and 75 years old with lung cancer. V usage is TRBV3-1 (or the pseudogene TRBV3-2) and J usage is TRBJ2-5; TRBD1 aligns across 10 bases. Sequencing was performed on PBMCs. CDR3 sequence reads: CATRDRGSPETQYF. The CDR3 region has the DNA TGTGCCACCCGGGACAGGGGCTCTCCAGAGACCCAGTACTTC.